These 22 T cell receptor beta chains were all obtained from the same sample, sequenced in a study of beta chain features in type 1 diabetes. Study-wide points: A moderate, significant TCRB CDR3 shortening appeared in type 1 diabetes across four CD4+ subsets.

Every isolated RNA sample was fully reverse transcribed, so sequencing captured expressed TCRB transcripts. Repertoires were generated with immunoSEQ multiplex PCR, while TCRdb's copy carries only in-frame clones and drops some. This repertoire shows 680,000 or so clones, under 15% found once; its top ten account for approximately 0.02%. For these TCRs, the target antigens are not known. The material sequenced was naive CD4+ T cells from blood. Every receptor here comes from a man aged 18 to 35 with type 1 diabetes.

The chain recombines TRBV7-9 with TRBJ1-1, with 8 bases that match TRBD1. Germline trimming cut 5 bases from V and 3 bases from J; bases unmatched to any gene: 8. Germline V gene lookup returns CDR1 SEHNR and CDR2 FQNEAQ (reference sequence). CDR3 length equals 15 residues. CDR3 sequence reads: CASSVQGEGDTEAFF. CDR3 DNA sequence: TGTGCCAGCAGCGTACAGGGGGAGGGGGACACTGAAGCTTTCTTT.

This clone was observed a handful of times. This chain connects TRBV30 to TRBJ1-4; the D is unclear. The CDR3 totals 15 residues. The V gene's germline CDR1 is GTSNPN and CDR2 SVGIG (reference sequence). V lost 7 bases, J lost 0 bases, and 15 bases lay in between. CDR3 bases: TGTGCCTCCACGGACTTTTTTGCAACTAATGAAAAACTGTTTTTT. It yields the protein CASTDFFATNEKLFF.

This clone was counted only a few times. This chain joins TRBV10-3 and TRBJ2-3; 7 bases are a match to TRBD2. The CDR3 runs 13 residues. The J segment lost 5 bases and the V segment lost 9 bases, leaving 8 bases of the junction unmatched. Per the germline V gene, CDR1 is ENHRY and CDR2 is SYGVKD. CDR3 nucleotide sequence: TGTGCCATAGCGGGGCAGGGTCTAGATACGCAGTATTTT. It translates to CAIAGQGLDTQYF.

The rearrangement links TRBV4-1 to TRBJ2-7; 10 nucleotides line up with TRBD1. The germline V gene encodes CDR1 MGHRA and CDR2 YSYEKL. The CDR3 consists of 14 residues. V shed 4 bases and J 1 base; nucleotides not matched to a gene: 1. This CDR3 is CASSPDRGSYEQYF. Here the CDR3 DNA reads TGCGCCAGCAGCCCGGACAGGGGGTCCTACGAGCAGTACTTC.

This chain connects TRBV29-1 to TRBJ2-7; D gene ambiguous. Looked up from germline, CDR1 is SQVTM and CDR2 is ANQGSEA. The CDR3 runs to 13 residues. Trimming removed 5 bases from V and 2 bases from J, with 13 bases in between. The CDR3 DNA sequence: TGCAGCGTTAAGGGTACCTTAACCTACGAGCAGTACTTC. Translation: CSVKGTLTYEQYF.

In this sample, this clone turned up a few times. The rearrangement joins TRBV30 to TRBJ2-1, with 7 nucleotides matching TRBD1. This CDR3 region has 15 residues. V dropped 2 bases and J dropped 0; count of bases not matched to a gene: 4. Germline V gene sequence: CDR1 GTSNPN, CDR2 SVGIG (reference sequence). CDR3 region: CAWSRGTVSYNEQFF. CDR3 nucleotides: TGTGCCTGGAGTAGAGGGACAGTCTCCTACAATGAGCAGTTCTTC.

On this clone itself: Different DNA sequences within this sample yield the same CDR3. The chain uses TRBV9 and TRBJ2-1, with TRBD2 matching 11 bases. CDR1 SGDLS and CDR2 YYNGEE come from the germline V gene. Trimming cost V 0 bases and J 0 bases; bases outside gene matches: 5. The CDR3 is 18 amino acids. CDR3 DNA sequence: TGTGCCAGCAGCGTAGTGTCTAGCGGGGGGCTCTCCTACAATGAGCAGTTCTTC. Translation: CASSVVSSGGLSYNEQFF.

This clone was seen more than once but under ten times. The CDR3 loop reads CASSLDSRGMETQYF. CDR3 nucleotides: TGTGCCAGCAGTTTAGACAGTCGGGGGATGGAGACCCAGTACTTC. The chain recombines TRBV6-5 with TRBJ2-5; tentative D call: TRBD2 (6 bases). Trimming removed 4 bases at V and 5 bases at J, with 17 bases between. CDR1 is MNHEY and CDR2 is SVGAGI in the germline V gene. The CDR3 has 15 residues.

This clone showed up just a few times. CDR3 sequence reads: CASTPSGSGAFNTEAFF. Written as DNA, the CDR3 is TGTGCCAGCACACCTTCTGGGTCCGGAGCCTTTAACACTGAAGCTTTCTTT. The chain couples TRBV9 to TRBJ1-1; D is ambiguous. This CDR3 has 17 residues. The V gene's germline CDR1 is SGDLS and CDR2 YYNGEE. Trimming removed 6 bases from V and 2 bases from J, with 23 bases in between. The full variable domain, with the rest looked up from reference TRBV9 and TRBJ1-1, is DSGVTQTPKHLITATGQRVTLRCSPRSGDLSVYWYQQSLDQGLQFLIQYYNGEERAKGNILERFSAQQFPDLHSELNLSSLELGDSALYFCASTPSGSGAFNTEAFFGQGTRLTVV.

This chain uses TRBV7-9 with TRBJ1-2; D unclear. CDR3 length: 14 amino acids. Germline V gene lookup returns CDR1 SEHNR and CDR2 FQNEAQ (reference sequence). Trimming left V 7 bases short and J 2 bases short, with 14 bases between. DNA for the CDR3: TGTGCCAGCACCCGAGATGACCGAAACTATGGCTACACCTTC. As protein: CASTRDDRNYGYTF.

This clone was recorded a few times. The chain is built from TRBV15 and TRBJ1-6, with TRBD1 identical over 7 bases. After removal of 1 base from V and 9 bases from J, the junction contained 3 bases not matched to a gene. CDR3 size: 14 residues. Looked up from germline, CDR1 is LNHNV and CDR2 is YYDKDF (reference sequence). The DNA of the CDR3 is TGTGCCACCAGCAGAGGACAGGGCGGTTCACCCCTCCACTTT. The encoded protein is CATSRGQGGSPLHF. Supplemented by reference TRBV15 and TRBJ1-6, the full variable domain reads DAMVIQNPRYQVTQFGKPVTLSCSQTLNHNVMYWYQQKSSQAPKLLFHYYDKDFNNEADTPDNFQSRRPNTSFCFLDIRSPGLGDTAMYLCATSRGQGGSPLHFGNGTRLTVT.

This clone has just a few counts. This chain joins TRBV4-2 and TRBJ1-1; a weak D match, TRBD1 (6 bases). CDR3 length: 17 amino acids. V was shortened by 0 bases and J by 1 base, with 15 bases between the two germline ends. Germline CDR1 and CDR2: LGHNA and YNFKEQ. The CDR3 nucleotides are TGTGCCAGCAGCCAAGAAGGAGGGGGGCGAGGGAACACTGAAGCTTTCTTT. It yields the protein CASSQEGGGRGNTEAFF.

This clone was seen a few times. J is TRBJ2-5 and V is TRBV30; D is unclear. Germline V gene lookup returns CDR1 GTSNPN and CDR2 SVGIG (reference sequence). CDR3 length: 12 residues. The V and J ends lost 2 bases and 5 bases respectively, with 9 bases between them. The CDR3 here is CAWSYLGETQYF. The DNA of the CDR3 is TGTGCCTGGAGTTACCTAGGGGAGACCCAGTACTTC. Complete variable domain (other parts from reference TRBV30 and TRBJ2-5): SQTIHQWPATLVQPVGSPLSLECTVEGTSNPNLYWYRQAAGRGLQLLFYSVGIGQISSEVPQNLSASRPQDRQFILSSKKLLLSDSGFYLCAWSYLGETQYFGPGTRLLVL.

The J gene is TRBJ2-1, the V gene TRBV29-1, with TRBD2 matching 9 bases. Per the germline V gene, CDR1 is SQVTM and CDR2 is ANQGSEA. CDR3 length: 16 residues. With V trimmed by 4 bases and J by 5 bases, 12 bases remained unmatched. CDR3 DNA sequence: TGCAGCGTTGGACATGCTTCGGGACTAGCTAACAATGAGCAGTTCTTC. This encodes CSVGHASGLANNEQFF.

This clone was found a few times. The chain joins TRBV10-3 to TRBJ1-1, with TRBD1 matching over 8 bases. The germline V gene has CDR1 ENHRY and CDR2 SYGVKD. CDR3 size: 14 residues. V dropped 8 bases and J dropped 1; count of bases not matched to a gene: 6. The CDR3 region is CAIGQGSTNTEAFF. In DNA, the CDR3 is TGTGCCATCGGACAGGGATCCACGAACACTGAAGCTTTCTTT.

This clone was picked up a small number of times. The genes are TRBV4-1 and TRBJ1-5; 7 positions match TRBD1. The germline V gene has CDR1 MGHRA and CDR2 YSYEKL. V shed 5 bases, J shed 2 bases, and the junction held 9 bases outside the gene matches. The CDR3 runs to 16 residues. The CDR3 sequence is CASSSGTAVRNQPQHF. CDR3 in DNA: TGCGCCAGCAGCTCGGGGACAGCTGTTCGCAATCAGCCCCAGCATTTT.

This chain connects TRBV4-1 to TRBJ2-1; no firm D call. The germline V gene has CDR1 MGHRA and CDR2 YSYEKL. Trimming stripped 0 bases from V and 4 bases from J, with 7 bases between. CDR3 length: 14 residues. The CDR3 DNA follows: TGCGCCAGCAGCCAAGAATTCCGTTACAATGAGCAGTTCTTC. Translated, it gives CASSQEFRYNEQFF.

This clone came up a few times. A read error may account for a junction end that differs from germline. The chain is built from TRBV7-7 and TRBJ1-4; 7 bases fit TRBD1. Germline CDR1 SSHAT, CDR2 FNYEAQ (reference sequence). The CDR3 runs to 15 residues. CDR3: CASSPATGEGEKLFF. In DNA form, the CDR3 reads TGTGCTAGCAGCCCTGCTACAGGGGAGGGTGAAAAACTGTTTTTT.

Only a few counts were recorded for this clone. V gene TRBV10-2 combines with J gene TRBJ1-2, with D maybe TRBD1 (5 bases). Germline CDR1 and CDR2: WSHSY and SAAADI. The germline V and J ends were trimmed by 7 bases and 7 bases, with 10 bases remaining between them. The CDR3 runs to 11 residues. The chain's CDR3 is CASMDNGGYTF. CDR3 nucleotides: TGCGCCAGCATGGACAACGGTGGCTACACCTTC.

This clone was counted only a few times. V and J are TRBV5-6 and TRBJ2-1, with TRBD2 matching 9 bases. From germline, CDR1 is SGHDT and CDR2 YYEEEE. Losses at the gene ends were 5 bases for V and 7 bases for J; bases not matched to a gene: 13. The CDR3 covers 16 residues. CDR3 sequence: CASRESGGPARNEQFF. CDR3 DNA: TGTGCCAGCAGGGAAAGCGGGGGGCCCGCTAGGAATGAGCAGTTCTTC.

This rearrangement joins TRBV25-1 to TRBJ2-5; perhaps D is TRBD1 or TRBD2 (6 bases each). The CDR3 runs to 11 residues. V dropped 6 bases and J dropped 12 bases, with 14 bases sitting between them. The germline V gene encodes CDR1 MGHDK and CDR2 SYGVNS. The CDR3 sequence: CASRDGGGEYF. CDR3 nucleotides: TGTGCCAGCAGGGATGGGGGCGGGGAGTACTTC.

This clone was detected a few times. The chain's CDR3 is CASTPGGSSYNEQFF. As DNA, the CDR3 is TGTGCCAGCACCCCAGGTGGGAGCTCCTACAATGAGCAGTTCTTC. The genes are TRBV6-5 and TRBJ2-1; TRBD2 might be the D (5 bases). CDR1 is MNHEY, CDR2 SVGAGI, per germline. CDR3 size: 15 residues. Trimming shortened V by 7 bases and J by 0 bases, and 13 bases separated the two germline ends.